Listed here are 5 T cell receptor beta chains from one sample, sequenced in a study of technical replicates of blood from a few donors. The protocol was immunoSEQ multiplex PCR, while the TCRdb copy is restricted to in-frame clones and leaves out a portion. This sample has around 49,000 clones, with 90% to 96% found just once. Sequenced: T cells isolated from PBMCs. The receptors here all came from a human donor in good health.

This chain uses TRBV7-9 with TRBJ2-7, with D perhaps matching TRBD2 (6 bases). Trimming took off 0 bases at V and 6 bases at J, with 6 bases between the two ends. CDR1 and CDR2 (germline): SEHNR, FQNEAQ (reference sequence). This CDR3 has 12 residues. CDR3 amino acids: CASSLAGGEQYF. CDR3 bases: TGTGCCAGCAGCTTAGCGGGAGGCGAGCAGTACTTC.

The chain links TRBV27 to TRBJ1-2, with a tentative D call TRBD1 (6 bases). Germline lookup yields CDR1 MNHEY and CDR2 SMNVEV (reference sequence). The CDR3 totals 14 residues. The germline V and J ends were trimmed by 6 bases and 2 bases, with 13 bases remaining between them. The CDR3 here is CASSLTGTNYGYTF. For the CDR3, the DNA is TGTGCCAGCAGCTTAACAGGGACAAACTATGGCTACACCTTC.

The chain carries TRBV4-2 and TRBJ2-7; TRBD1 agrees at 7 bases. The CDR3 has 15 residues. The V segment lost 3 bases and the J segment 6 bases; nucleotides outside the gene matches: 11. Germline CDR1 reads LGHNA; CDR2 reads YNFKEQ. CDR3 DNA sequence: TGTGCCAGCAGCCACTTGGGACAGCCAGGGATCGAGCAGTACTTC. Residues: CASSHLGQPGIEQYF.

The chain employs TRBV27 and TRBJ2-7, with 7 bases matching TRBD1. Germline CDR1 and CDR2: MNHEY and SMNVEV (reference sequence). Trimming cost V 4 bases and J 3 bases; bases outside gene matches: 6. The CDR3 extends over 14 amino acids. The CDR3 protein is CASSSKGQNYEQYF. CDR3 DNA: TGTGCCAGCAGTTCCAAGGGACAGAACTACGAGCAGTACTTC.

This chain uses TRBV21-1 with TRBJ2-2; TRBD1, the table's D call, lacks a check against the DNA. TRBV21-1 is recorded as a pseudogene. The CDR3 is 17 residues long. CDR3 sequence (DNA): TGTGCCAGCAAGGTGAAATCGGGACAGTCTTTCACCGGGGAGCTGTTTTTT. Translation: CASKVKSGQSFTGELFF.